The entry below describes one T cell receptor (beta chain). Its antigen remains unidentified. Sample-barcoded 5' priming and a J-beta primer mix drove a second PCR of about 6 to 12 cycles. Each CDR3 protein gets one entry after TCRdb re-called the 5' RACE reads with MiXCR. The sample lists around 800,000 distinct CDR3 sequences, roughly 44% occurring once. Germline trimming cut 0 bases from V and 6 bases from J; bases unmatched to any gene: 9. This CDR3 comprises 15 residues. Germline V CDR1 and CDR2: DFQATT, SNEGSKA (reference sequence). The source of the sample is a study of blood T cells in healthy people across ages. Study results and limitations: Getting older went along with TCR beta diversity per million T cells dropping roughly linearly.

This sequence originates from a man aged 55 to 70 in good health. Sequencing used blood. V usage is TRBV20-1 and J usage is TRBJ2-5, with 8 bases fitting TRBD1. In DNA, the CDR3 is TGCAGTGCTAGAGATAACAGCAGGGGGCTGAAGACCCAGTACTTC. Its protein is CSARDNSRGLKTQYF.